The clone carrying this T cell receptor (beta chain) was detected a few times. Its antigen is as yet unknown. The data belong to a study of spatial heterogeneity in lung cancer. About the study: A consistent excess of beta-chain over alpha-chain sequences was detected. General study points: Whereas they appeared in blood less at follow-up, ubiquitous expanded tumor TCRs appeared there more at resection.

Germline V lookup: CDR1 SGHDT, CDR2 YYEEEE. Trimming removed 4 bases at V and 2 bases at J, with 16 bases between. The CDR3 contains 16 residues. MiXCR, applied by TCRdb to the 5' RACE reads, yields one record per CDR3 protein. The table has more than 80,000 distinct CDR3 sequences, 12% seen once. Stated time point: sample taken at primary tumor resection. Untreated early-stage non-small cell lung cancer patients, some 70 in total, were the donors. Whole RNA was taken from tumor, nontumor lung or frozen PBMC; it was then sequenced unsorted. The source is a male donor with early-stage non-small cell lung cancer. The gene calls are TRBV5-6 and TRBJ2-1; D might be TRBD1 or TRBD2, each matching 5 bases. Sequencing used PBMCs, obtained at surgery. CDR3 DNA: TGTGCCAGCAGCCCAACCGGGACGCCAGCCTACAATGAGCAGTTCTTC. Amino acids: CASSPTGTPAYNEQFF.